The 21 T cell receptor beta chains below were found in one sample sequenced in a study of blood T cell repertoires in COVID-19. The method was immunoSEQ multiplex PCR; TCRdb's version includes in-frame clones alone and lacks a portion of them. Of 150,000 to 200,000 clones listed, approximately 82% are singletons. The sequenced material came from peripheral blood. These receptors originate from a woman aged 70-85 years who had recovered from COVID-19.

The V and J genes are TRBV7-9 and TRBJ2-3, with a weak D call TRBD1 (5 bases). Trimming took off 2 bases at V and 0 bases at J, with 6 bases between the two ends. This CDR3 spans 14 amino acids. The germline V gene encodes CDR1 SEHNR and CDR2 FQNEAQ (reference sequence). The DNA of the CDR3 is TGTGCCAGCAGCTTACAGGGTAGCACAGATACGCAGTATTTT. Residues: CASSLQGSTDTQYF.

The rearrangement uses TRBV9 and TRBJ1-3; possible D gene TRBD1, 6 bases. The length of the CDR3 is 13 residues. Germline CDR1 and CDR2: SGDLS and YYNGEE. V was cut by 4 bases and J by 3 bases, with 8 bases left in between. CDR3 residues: CASSPGVGNTIYF. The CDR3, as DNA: TGTGCCAGCAGCCCAGGGGTTGGAAACACCATATATTTT.

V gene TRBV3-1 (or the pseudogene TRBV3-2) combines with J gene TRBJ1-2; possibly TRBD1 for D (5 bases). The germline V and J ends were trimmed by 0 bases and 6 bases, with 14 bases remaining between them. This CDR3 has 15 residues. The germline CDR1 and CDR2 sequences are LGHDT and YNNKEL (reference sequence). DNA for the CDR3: TGTGCCAGCAGCCAAGATGTGGGGGGGAGCAATGGCTACACCTTC. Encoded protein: CASSQDVGGSNGYTF.

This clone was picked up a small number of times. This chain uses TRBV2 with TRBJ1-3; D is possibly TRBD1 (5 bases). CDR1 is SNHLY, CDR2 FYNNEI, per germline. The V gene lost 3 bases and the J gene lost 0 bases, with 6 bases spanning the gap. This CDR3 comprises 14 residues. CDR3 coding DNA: TGTGCCAGCAGTGAGGGGCACTCTGGAAACACCATATATTTT. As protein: CASSEGHSGNTIYF.

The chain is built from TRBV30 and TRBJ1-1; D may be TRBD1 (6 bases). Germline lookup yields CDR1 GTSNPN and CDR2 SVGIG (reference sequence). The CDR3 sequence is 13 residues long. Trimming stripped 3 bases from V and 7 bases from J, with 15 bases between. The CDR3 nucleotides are TGTGCCTGGAGGGTAGGGGGTCACGGTGAAGCTTTCTTT. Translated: CAWRVGGHGEAFF.

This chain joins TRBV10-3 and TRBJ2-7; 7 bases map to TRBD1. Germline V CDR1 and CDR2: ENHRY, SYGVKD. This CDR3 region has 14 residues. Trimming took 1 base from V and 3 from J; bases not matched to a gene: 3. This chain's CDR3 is CAISEWGQRYEQYF. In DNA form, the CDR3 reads TGTGCCATCAGTGAGTGGGGACAGCGCTACGAGCAGTACTTC.

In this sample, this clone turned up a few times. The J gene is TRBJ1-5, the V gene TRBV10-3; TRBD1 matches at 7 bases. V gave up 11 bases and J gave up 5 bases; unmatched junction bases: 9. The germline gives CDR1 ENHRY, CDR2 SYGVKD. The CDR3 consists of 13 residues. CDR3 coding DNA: TGTGCCGCGGGGACAGTCAGGGATCAGCCCCAGCATTTT. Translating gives CAAGTVRDQPQHF.

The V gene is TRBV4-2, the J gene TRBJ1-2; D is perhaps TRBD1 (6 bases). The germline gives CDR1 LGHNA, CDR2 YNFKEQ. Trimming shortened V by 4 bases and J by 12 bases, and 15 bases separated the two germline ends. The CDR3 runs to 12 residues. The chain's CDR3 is CASSPRTVPDTF. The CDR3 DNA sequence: TGTGCCAGCAGCCCCCGGACAGTCCCCGACACCTTC.

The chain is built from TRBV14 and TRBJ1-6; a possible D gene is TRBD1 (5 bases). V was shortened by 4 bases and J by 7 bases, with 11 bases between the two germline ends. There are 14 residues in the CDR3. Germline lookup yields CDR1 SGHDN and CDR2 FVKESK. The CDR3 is CASSPSGANSPLHF. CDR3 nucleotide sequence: TGTGCCAGCAGCCCGAGTGGGGCCAATTCACCCCTCCACTTT.

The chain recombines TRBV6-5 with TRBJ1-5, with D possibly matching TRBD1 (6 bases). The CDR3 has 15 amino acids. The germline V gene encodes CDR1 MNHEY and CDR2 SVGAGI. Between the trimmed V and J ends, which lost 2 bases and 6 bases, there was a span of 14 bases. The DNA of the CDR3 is TGTGCCAGCAGTTACACAGGGTCCAACTTTCAGCCCCAGCATTTT. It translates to CASSYTGSNFQPQHF.

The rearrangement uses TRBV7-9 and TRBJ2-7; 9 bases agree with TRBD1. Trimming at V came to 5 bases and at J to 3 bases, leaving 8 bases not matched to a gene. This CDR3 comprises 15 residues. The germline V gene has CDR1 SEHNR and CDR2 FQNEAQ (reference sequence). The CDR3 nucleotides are TGTGCCAGCAGCCCCGTACAGGGGGCGGGCTACGAGCAGTACTTC. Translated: CASSPVQGAGYEQYF.

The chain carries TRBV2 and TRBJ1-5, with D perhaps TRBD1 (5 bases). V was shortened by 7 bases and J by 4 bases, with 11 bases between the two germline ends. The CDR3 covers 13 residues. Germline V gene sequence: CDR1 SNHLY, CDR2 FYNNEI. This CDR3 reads CASMGQMNQPQHF. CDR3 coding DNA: TGTGCCAGCATGGGGCAGATGAATCAGCCCCAGCATTTT.

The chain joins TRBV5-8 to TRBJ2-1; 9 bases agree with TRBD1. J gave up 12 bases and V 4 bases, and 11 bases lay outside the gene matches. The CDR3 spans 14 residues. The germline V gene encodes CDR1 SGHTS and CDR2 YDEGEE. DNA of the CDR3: TGTGCCAGCAGCGACCGGACAGGGGCCGCCCTGCAGTTCTTC. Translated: CASSDRTGAALQFF.

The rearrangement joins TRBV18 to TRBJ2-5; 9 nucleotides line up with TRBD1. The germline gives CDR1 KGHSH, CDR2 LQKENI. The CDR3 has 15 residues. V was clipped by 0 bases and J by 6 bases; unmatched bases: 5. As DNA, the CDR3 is TGTGCCAGCTCACCACCGGGACAGGGCGGAAAGACCCAGTACTTC. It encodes CASSPPGQGGKTQYF.

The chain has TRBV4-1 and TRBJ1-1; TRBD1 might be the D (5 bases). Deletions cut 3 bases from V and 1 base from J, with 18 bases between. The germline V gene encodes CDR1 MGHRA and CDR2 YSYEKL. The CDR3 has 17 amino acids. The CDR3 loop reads CASSHRGTGSPNTEAFF. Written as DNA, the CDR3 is TGCGCCAGCAGCCATCGGGGGACGGGATCCCCGAACACTGAAGCTTTCTTT.

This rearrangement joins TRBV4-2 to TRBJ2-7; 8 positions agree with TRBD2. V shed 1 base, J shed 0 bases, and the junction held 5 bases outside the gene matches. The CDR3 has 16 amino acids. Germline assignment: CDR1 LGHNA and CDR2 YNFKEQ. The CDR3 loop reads CASSQAALAGSYEQYF. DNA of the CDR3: TGTGCCAGCAGCCAAGCGGCCCTAGCGGGCTCCTACGAGCAGTACTTC.

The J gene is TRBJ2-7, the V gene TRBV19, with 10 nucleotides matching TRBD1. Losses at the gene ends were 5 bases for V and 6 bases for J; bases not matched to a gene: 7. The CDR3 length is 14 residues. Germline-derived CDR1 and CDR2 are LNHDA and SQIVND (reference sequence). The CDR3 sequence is CASSPDRGSGEQYF. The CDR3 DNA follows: TGTGCCAGTAGTCCGGACAGGGGGTCGGGCGAGCAGTACTTC.

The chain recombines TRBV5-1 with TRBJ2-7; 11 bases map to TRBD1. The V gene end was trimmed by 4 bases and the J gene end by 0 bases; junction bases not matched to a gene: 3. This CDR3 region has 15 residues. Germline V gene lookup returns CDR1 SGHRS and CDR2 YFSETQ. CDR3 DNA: TGCGCCAGCAGCCTCGGGACAGGGGGCTCCTACGAGCAGTACTTC. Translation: CASSLGTGGSYEQYF.

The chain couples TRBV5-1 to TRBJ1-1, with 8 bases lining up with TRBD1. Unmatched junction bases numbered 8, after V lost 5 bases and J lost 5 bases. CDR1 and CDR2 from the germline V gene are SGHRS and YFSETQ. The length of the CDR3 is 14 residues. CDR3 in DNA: TGCGCCAGCAGGCCGATACAGGGGGGTACTGAAGCTTTCTTT. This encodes CASRPIQGGTEAFF.

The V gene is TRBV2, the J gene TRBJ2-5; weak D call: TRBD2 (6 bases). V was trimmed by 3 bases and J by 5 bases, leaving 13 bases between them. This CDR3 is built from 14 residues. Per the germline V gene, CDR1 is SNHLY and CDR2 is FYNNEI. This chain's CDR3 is CASSDGRDAETQYF. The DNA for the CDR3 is TGTGCCAGCAGTGATGGGCGGGACGCGGAGACCCAGTACTTC.

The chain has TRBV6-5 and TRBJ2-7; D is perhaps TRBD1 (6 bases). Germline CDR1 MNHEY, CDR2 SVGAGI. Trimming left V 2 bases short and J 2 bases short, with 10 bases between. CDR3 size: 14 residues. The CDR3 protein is CASSYHRQAYEQYF. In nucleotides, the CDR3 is TGTGCCAGCAGTTACCATCGACAGGCCTACGAGCAGTACTTC.